The clone carrying this T cell receptor (beta chain) was seen only once. These data originate in a study of shared clonotypes between healthy human individuals. Using immunoSEQ multiplex PCR, the repertoire was profiled, and TCRdb retains in-frame clones only, with some absent. The repertoire consists of 1.4 million or so clones, with just under 99% occurring once and the leading ten covering about 0.4%. The CD4+ fraction was divided into a CD45RA+ naive subset and a CD45RA-negative memory subset. In germline, CDR1 is SGHAT, CDR2 FQNNGV. The CDR3 is made up of 17 amino acids. V shed 3 bases and J 3 bases; nucleotides not matched to a gene: 8.

Sequenced material: naive CD4+ T cells sorted from blood. Specified subset: CD45RA+ positively selected. This receptor was taken from a young man in good health. The rearrangement joins TRBV11-2 to TRBJ2-2, with 9 bases that match TRBD1. As DNA, the CDR3 is TGTGCCAGCAGCTTCTCCTGGACAGGGGAAGACACCGGGGAGCTGTTTTTT. This codes for CASSFSWTGEDTGELFF.